The 26 T cell receptor beta chains reported below all come from one sample, sequenced in a study of T cells after yellow fever vaccination. MiXCR, run by TCRdb on the 5' RACE reads, gives a single entry per CDR3 protein. This table has some 250,000 distinct CDR3 sequences, 6.5% to 8.5% appearing once. The material sequenced was CD4+ T cells sorted from PBMCs, taken 15 days after the yellow fever booster vaccination. All receptors derive from a man between 25 and 39 years old who received the YFV17D yellow fever vaccine.

The chain is built from TRBV10-3 and TRBJ1-2, with 10 bases lining up with TRBD1. In germline, CDR1 is ENHRY, CDR2 SYGVKD. The J segment lost 6 bases and the V segment lost 6 bases, leaving 4 bases of the junction unmatched. The CDR3 is 13 residues long. CDR3 protein: CAIRTGGVDGYTF. The CDR3 DNA reads TGTGCCATCAGGACAGGGGGCGTAGATGGCTACACCTTC.

This chain links TRBV28 with TRBJ2-2; TRBD1 matches 12 bases. Trimming cost V 2 bases and J 7 bases; bases outside gene matches: 11. CDR3 length: 18 amino acids. CDR1 is MDHEN, CDR2 SYDVKM, per germline. The CDR3 DNA follows: TGTGCCAGCAGTTTACTACCGCCGGGACAGGGGGCGGGCGGGGAGCTGTTTTTT. It yields the protein CASSLLPPGQGAGGELFF.

This clonotype appeared a few times. The rearrangement joins TRBV12-3 or TRBV12-4 to TRBJ2-1; 7 nucleotides align to TRBD2. V dropped 3 bases and J dropped 6; count of bases not matched to a gene: 5. The CDR3 is 14 residues long. CDR3 amino acids: CASSLGLTGNEQFF. CDR3 DNA sequence: TGTGCCAGCAGTTTGGGACTAACCGGCAATGAGCAGTTCTTC.

V and J are TRBV20-1 and TRBJ2-2; D ambiguous. Per the germline V gene, CDR1 is DFQATT and CDR2 is SNEGSKA (reference sequence). The germline V and J ends were trimmed by 6 bases and 4 bases, with 15 bases remaining between them. There are 14 residues in the CDR3. CDR3 amino acids: CSAPRLDLTGELFF. Here the CDR3 DNA reads TGCAGTGCCCCCAGGCTAGATCTCACCGGGGAGCTGTTTTTT.

The rearrangement uses TRBV5-1 and TRBJ1-2; unclear D gene. Trimming removed 7 bases at V and 4 bases at J, with 14 bases between. The CDR3 contains 13 residues. Germline CDR1 is SGHRS and CDR2 is YFSETQ. The CDR3, as DNA: TGCGCCAGCGGGCCAGCAGTTGGCTATGGCTACACCTTC. Its translation: CASGPAVGYGYTF. The complete variable domain, with remaining parts taken from reference TRBV5-1 and TRBJ1-2, reads KAGVTQTPRYLIKTRGQQVTLSCSPISGHRSVSWYQQTPGQGLQFLFEYFSETQRNKGNFPGRFSGRQFSNSRSEMNVSTLELGDSALYLCASGPAVGYGYTFGSGTRLTVV.

This clonotype was recorded a few times. This rearrangement joins TRBV27 to TRBJ1-2; 8 bases match TRBD1. The germline V gene has CDR1 MNHEY and CDR2 SMNVEV (reference sequence). This CDR3 comprises 14 residues. V was pared by 6 bases and J by 8 bases, with 11 bases of the junction left unmatched. CDR3 nucleotide sequence: TGTGCCAGCAGGACGCCGGGACAGGTGGGCGGCTACACCTTC. Amino acids: CASRTPGQVGGYTF.

The chain combines TRBV5-1 with TRBJ2-7; no reliable D call. The CDR3 covers 15 residues. Germline CDR1 is SGHRS and CDR2 is YFSETQ. V lost 7 bases, J lost 0 bases, and 17 bases lay in between. CDR3 nucleotides: TGCGCCAGCTCTTCTGCCGGCCTCAGCTCCTACGAGCAGTACTTC. Residues: CASSSAGLSSYEQYF.

This clonotype has a count of ten or more. The V and J genes are TRBV2 and TRBJ2-1, with D hard to call. The CDR3 length is 11 residues. Between the trimmed V and J ends, which lost 7 bases and 6 bases, there was a span of 7 bases. CDR1 SNHLY and CDR2 FYNNEI come from the germline V gene. The CDR3 nucleotides read TGTGCCAGCACAGCGAGCAATGAGCAGTTCTTC. As protein: CASTASNEQFF.

This clonotype was seen many times. This CDR3 reads CSARTNRPRTDLAGGTYEQYF. The CDR3 DNA reads TGCAGTGCTCGCACAAACCGACCGAGGACAGACCTAGCGGGAGGGACCTACGAGCAGTACTTC. This chain joins TRBV20-1 and TRBJ2-7; the match to TRBD2 covers 12 bases. The V segment lost 5 bases and the J segment 2 bases; nucleotides outside the gene matches: 25. Germline V gene data show CDR1 as DFQATT and CDR2 as SNEGSKA (reference sequence). The CDR3 covers 21 residues.

This clonotype was detected only a few times. This chain uses TRBV18 with TRBJ2-7; the D is unclear. The CDR3 contains 15 residues. V shed 5 bases and J shed 2 bases, with 16 bases lying between them. In germline, CDR1 is KGHSH, CDR2 LQKENI. DNA of the CDR3: TGTGCCAGCTCAGCCCCCGGGCCGGAAGCCTACGAGCAGTACTTC. It encodes CASSAPGPEAYEQYF. The whole variable domain, remainder taken from reference TRBV18 and TRBJ2-7, is NAGVMQNPRHLVRRRGQEARLRCSPMKGHSHVYWYRQLPEEGLKFMVYLQKENIIDESGMPKERFSAEFPKEGPSILRIQQVVRGDSAAYFCASSAPGPEAYEQYFGPGTRLTVT.

J is TRBJ2-5 and V is TRBV20-1, with no clear D. The CDR3 is 12 residues long. V was trimmed by 4 bases and J by 5 bases, leaving 11 bases between them. Germline CDR1 reads DFQATT; CDR2 reads SNEGSKA (reference sequence). The CDR3 DNA follows: TGCAGTGCTACGGCTAGGATCGAGACCCAGTACTTC. It is translated as CSATARIETQYF.

This clonotype was counted a few times. The CDR3 is CSVDNRQNTEAFF. The DNA for the CDR3 is TGCAGCGTTGATAACAGACAGAACACTGAAGCTTTCTTT. This chain connects TRBV29-1 to TRBJ1-1, with D unclear. This CDR3 comprises 13 residues. V lost 3 bases and J lost 1, with 9 bases in between. CDR1 and CDR2 from the germline V gene are SQVTM and ANQGSEA.

This clonotype came up a few times. V is TRBV27 and J is TRBJ2-7, with D hard to call. The CDR3 extends over 12 amino acids. Germline lookup yields CDR1 MNHEY and CDR2 SMNVEV (reference sequence). V lost 7 bases to trimming and J lost 7 bases, with 14 bases between them. CDR3 loop: CASTTSFGEQYF. CDR3 nucleotides: TGTGCCAGCACCACCTCTTTTGGAGAGCAGTACTTC.

This clonotype has more than one count but fewer than ten. J is TRBJ2-4 and V is TRBV4-3; tentatively, D is TRBD1 (6 bases). Looked up from germline, CDR1 is LGHNA and CDR2 is YSLEER. The CDR3 loop spans 16 amino acids. The V and J ends lost 0 bases and 5 bases respectively, with 14 bases between them. DNA for the CDR3: TGCGCCAGCAGCCAAGATCACGCAGGGGTGGAAAACATTCAGTACTTC. This translates into CASSQDHAGVENIQYF.

For the CDR3, the DNA is TGCGCCAGCAGCTTAGCGGGAGCCACCTACGAGCAGTACTTC. Translation: CASSLAGATYEQYF. The V and J genes are TRBV5-1 and TRBJ2-7; 8 positions agree with TRBD2. J lost 2 bases, V lost 2 bases, and 3 bases had no gene match. CDR1 and CDR2 (germline): SGHRS, YFSETQ. The CDR3 runs 14 residues.

This chain uses TRBV7-2 with TRBJ2-2, with TRBD1 identical over 7 bases. The CDR3 spans 16 residues. V lost 1 base and J lost 3; bases outside the gene matches: 5. Per germline, CDR1 SGHTA and CDR2 FQGNSA. The CDR3 reads CASSLVGQIDTGELFF. The CDR3 bases are TGTGCCAGCAGCTTAGTGGGACAGATAGACACCGGGGAGCTGTTTTTT.

This clonotype was detected a few times. This chain uses TRBV20-1 with TRBJ2-1; D unresolved. There are 13 residues in the CDR3. Looked up from germline, CDR1 is DFQATT and CDR2 is SNEGSKA (reference sequence). V shed 5 bases and J shed 1 base, with 9 bases lying between them. CDR3 amino acids: CSAPSGSYNEQFF. CDR3 DNA: TGCAGTGCTCCCAGTGGGTCCTACAATGAGCAGTTCTTC.

This clonotype was observed a few times. The genes are TRBV6-5 and TRBJ1-2; a weak D match, TRBD1 (6 bases). The CDR3 totals 14 residues. With 1 base removed from V and 9 bases from J, the gap between germline ends came to 15 bases. Germline CDR1 reads MNHEY; CDR2 reads SVGAGI. CDR3 loop: CASSYCPDSCSYTF. The CDR3 DNA is TGTGCCAGCAGTTACTGTCCGGACAGTTGTAGCTACACCTTC.

This clonotype was counted many times. The chain links TRBV7-2 to TRBJ2-7; 10 nucleotides align to TRBD1. Germline-derived CDR1 and CDR2 are SGHTA and FQGNSA. There are 14 residues in the CDR3. V shed 4 bases and J 6 bases; nucleotides not matched to a gene: 6. The CDR3 sequence: CASSYGTGASEQYF. In DNA form, the CDR3 reads TGTGCCAGCAGCTACGGGACAGGGGCTTCCGAGCAGTACTTC.

Only a few counts were recorded for this clonotype. The V gene is TRBV7-2, the J gene TRBJ2-7; D is perhaps TRBD2 (5 bases). This CDR3 region has 13 residues. The V end was cut by 3 bases, the J end by 5 bases, with 11 bases between. In germline, CDR1 is SGHTA, CDR2 FQGNSA. Written as DNA, the CDR3 is TGTGCCAGCAGCTTCACTAGGAAGGACGAGCAGTACTTC. Protein product: CASSFTRKDEQYF.

This clonotype appeared a few times. The chain uses TRBV7-2 and TRBJ2-7; possibly TRBD1 or TRBD2 for D (6 bases each). Trimming removed 5 bases from V and 1 base from J, with 12 bases in between. The CDR3 length is 14 residues. Germline values: CDR1 SGHTA, CDR2 FQGNSA. In DNA, the CDR3 is TGTGCCAGCAGCGCCGAGGGGGGTTCCTACGAGCAGTACTTC. Protein product: CASSAEGGSYEQYF.

A few counts support this clonotype. V and J are TRBV28 and TRBJ2-3; D might be TRBD2 (5 bases). The V gene's germline CDR1 is MDHEN and CDR2 SYDVKM. V was shortened by 5 bases and J by 5 bases, with 8 bases between the two germline ends. This CDR3 is 12 amino acids long. In DNA form, the CDR3 reads TGTGCCAGCAGTACGGAGGTAGATACGCAGTATTTT. It specifies CASSTEVDTQYF.

In its sample, this clonotype was seen a few times. The chain recombines TRBV4-3 with TRBJ1-1; D is unresolved. This CDR3 is built from 16 residues. Germline assignment: CDR1 LGHNA and CDR2 YSLEER. Trimming took off 0 bases at V and 1 base at J, with 12 bases between the two ends. The CDR3 protein is CASSQDRPGRNTEAFF. The CDR3 DNA follows: TGCGCCAGCAGCCAAGATCGGCCGGGGAGGAACACTGAAGCTTTCTTT.

The J gene is TRBJ2-3, the V gene TRBV12-3 or TRBV12-4; 7 bases map to TRBD1. The CDR3 has 15 residues. The J segment lost 1 base and the V segment lost 3 bases, leaving 4 bases of the junction unmatched. DNA for the CDR3: TGTGCCAGCAGTTTTAACAGGGGAGGCACAGATACGCAGTATTTT. This translates into CASSFNRGGTDTQYF.

CDR3 DNA sequence: TGCAGTGCTTCCCTAGCGGAGATAAACTACGAGCAGTACTTC. This encodes CSASLAEINYEQYF. The chain uses TRBV20-1 and TRBJ2-7; 7 bases map to TRBD2. The V gene end was trimmed by 5 bases and the J gene end by 3 bases; junction bases not matched to a gene: 10. Germline V lookup: CDR1 DFQATT, CDR2 SNEGSKA (reference sequence). The CDR3 has 14 amino acids.

Concerning this clonotype itself: A read error may be the cause here, since a much bigger clone is one base away. The chain carries TRBV6-1 and TRBJ2-3; TRBD2 matches at 13 bases. Per germline, CDR1 MNHNS and CDR2 SASEGT. With V trimmed by 5 bases and J by 4 bases, 9 bases remained unmatched. The CDR3 covers 17 residues. In DNA form, the CDR3 reads TGTGCCAGCAGTATGACTAGCGGGAGGCCTAGCGCAGATACGCAGTATTTT. Translated, it gives CASSMTSGRPSADTQYF.